Listed below are T cell receptor beta chains from one sample, sequenced in a study of blood T cells in healthy people across ages. TCRdb re-analysed the 5' RACE reads in MiXCR, keeping a single row per CDR3 protein. The data hold approximately 780,000 distinct CDR3 sequences, with roughly 26% observed a single time. In addition, the sample was reused for a study of T cells of mothers and their children.

Sequences were obtained from blood. The receptors were gathered from a boy aged 10-17 years in good health. The CDR3 runs from the conserved cysteine through the conserved F or W. A D gene is named only where the DNA matches it firmly. Size values are once, few and many counts, or a class for expanded clones, and some rows have none.

NA,TRBV11-1,13,NA,TRBJ2-2,CASSLGGVGELFF,TGTGCCAGCAGCTTAGGAGGGGTCGGGGAGCTGTTTTTT
few,TRBV5-1,14,NA,TRBJ1-6,CASRKEGVDSPLHF,TGCGCCAGCAGAAAAGAAGGGGTGGATTCACCCCTCCACTTT
few,TRBV29-1,15,TRBD1,TRBJ1-2,CSVEQGQGLRYGYTF,TGCAGCGTTGAACAAGGACAGGGGCTCCGCTATGGCTACACCTTC
NA,TRBV29-1,11,TRBD1,TRBJ2-7,CSVVVTGTDSF,TGCAGCGTTGTCGTCACCGGGACAGACAGCTTC
NA,TRBV15,19,TRBD1,TRBJ2-7,CATSRAPGTGITMRDEQYF,TGTGCCACCAGCAGAGCACCCGGGACAGGAATTACCATGCGTGACGAGCAGTACTTC
NA,TRBV6-5,16,TRBD1,TRBJ2-2,CASSLKGQADTGELFF,TGTGCCAGCAGTTTAAAAGGACAGGCTGACACCGGGGAGCTGTTTTTT
few,TRBV15,14,NA,TRBJ2-1,CATSREGLRNEQFF,TGTGCCACCAGCAGAGAGGGACTCCGCAATGAGCAGTTCTTC
NA,TRBV25-1,11,NA,TRBJ2-3,CASSASRTQYF,TGTGCCAGCAGTGCTTCCCGGACGCAGTATTTT
NA,TRBV25-1,13,TRBD1,TRBJ2-5,CASSEFRGETQYF,TGTGCCAGCAGTGAATTCAGGGGGGAGACCCAGTACTTC
NA,TRBV7-9,14,NA,TRBJ2-1,CASSPGTPGNEQFF,TGTGCCAGCAGCCCCGGGACCCCAGGGAATGAGCAGTTCTTC
NA,TRBV30,15,NA,TRBJ2-5,CAWNRVVRGQETQYF,TGTGCCTGGAACAGGGTAGTGCGGGGCCAAGAGACCCAGTACTTC
NA,TRBV5-5,15,TRBD2,TRBJ2-3,CASRRSAGVADTQYF,TGTGCCAGCAGACGTTCAGCGGGGGTGGCAGATACGCAGTATTTT
NA,TRBV29-1,14,NA,TRBJ2-1,CSVEGGATGNEQFF,TGCAGCGTTGAAGGCGGGGCAACTGGGAATGAGCAGTTCTTC
NA,TRBV10-3,14,TRBD2,TRBJ2-3,CAISEKLAGDTQYF,TGTGCCATCAGTGAGAAACTAGCGGGGGATACGCAGTATTTT
NA,TRBV6-2/TRBV6-3,13,NA,TRBJ2-7,CASSDPGSYEQYF,TGTGCCAGCAGTGACCCGGGTTCCTACGAGCAGTACTTC
few,TRBV6-2/TRBV6-3,12,NA,TRBJ1-2,CASRVDYYGYTF,TGTGCCAGCAGGGTTGACTACTATGGCTACACCTTC
few,TRBV7-2,14,NA,TRBJ2-5,CADAGGRDQETQYF,TGTGCCGACGCCGGGGGGCGGGACCAAGAGACCCAGTACTTC
few,TRBV5-4,14,NA,TRBJ2-3,CASSLDPLTDTQYF,TGTGCCAGCAGCTTGGACCCTCTCACAGATACGCAGTATTTT
NA,TRBV7-9,15,NA,TRBJ1-6,CASSLAGNENSPLHF,TGTGCCAGCAGCTTAGCAGGGAACGAGAATTCACCCCTCCACTTT
NA,TRBV13,16,TRBD1,TRBJ1-1,CASSLVGTGGSTEAFF,TGTGCCAGCAGCTTAGTCGGGACAGGAGGGAGCACTGAAGCTTTCTTT
NA,TRBV20-1,16,TRBD1,TRBJ1-1,CSARAPNTGGDKEAFF,TGCAGTGCTAGAGCCCCAAACACAGGGGGTGACAAGGAAGCTTTCTTT
NA,TRBV5-6,13,TRBD1,TRBJ2-5,CASSRQGPLEQYF,TGTGCCAGCAGCAGACAGGGACCTCTTGAGCAGTACTTC
NA,TRBV6-2/TRBV6-3,14,NA,TRBJ2-7,CASSYEDGAYEQYF,TGTGCCAGCAGTTATGAGGACGGTGCCTACGAGCAGTACTTC
few,TRBV6-5,14,NA,TRBJ1-3,CASSYSAGGNTIYF,TGTGCCAGCAGTTACTCGGCAGGAGGAAACACCATATATTTT
NA,TRBV12-3/TRBV12-4,15,TRBD2,TRBJ2-7,CASSFGAGGSYEQYF,TGTGCCAGCAGTTTTGGAGCGGGGGGTTCCTACGAGCAGTACTTC
NA,TRBV7-6,14,NA,TRBJ1-3,CASSPDISGNTIYF,TGTGCCAGCAGCCCCGACATCTCTGGAAACACCATATATTTT
few,TRBV9,16,NA,TRBJ2-3,CASSATGTRSTDTQYF,TGTGCCAGCAGCGCAACCGGGACTCGGAGCACAGATACGCAGTATTTT
few,TRBV6-1,15,TRBD2,TRBJ2-3,CASSRTSPSTDTQYF,TGTGCCAGCAGTAGGACTAGCCCTAGCACAGATACGCAGTATTTT
NA,TRBV6-1,14,NA,TRBJ2-7,CASRKGGISYEQYF,TGTGCCAGCAGGAAGGGGGGGATATCCTACGAGCAGTACTTC
NA,TRBV20-1,15,TRBD2,TRBJ2-4,CSARSGALAKNIQYF,TGCAGTGCTAGGAGCGGGGCTCTAGCCAAAAACATTCAGTACTTC
NA,TRBV24-1,13,NA,TRBJ2-5,CATRARGQETQYF,TGTGCCACCAGGGCCCGGGGGCAAGAGACCCAGTACTTC
few,TRBV6-5,15,NA,TRBJ1-2,CASSYDGGLNYGYTF,TGTGCCAGCAGTTACGATGGAGGGTTAAACTATGGCTACACCTTC
NA,TRBV12-3/TRBV12-4,14,NA,TRBJ2-5,CASSLTPSAGTQYF,TGTGCCAGCAGTTTAACACCCTCGGCGGGGACCCAGTACTTC
few,TRBV29-1,14,NA,TRBJ2-7,CSVYHQDRKYEQYF,TGCAGCGTTTATCATCAGGACCGCAAATACGAGCAGTACTTC
NA,TRBV6-5,16,TRBD1,TRBJ2-1,CASSNLGTGAYNEQFF,TGTGCCAGCAGCAACCTCGGGACAGGGGCCTACAATGAGCAGTTCTTC
NA,TRBV6-1,12,NA,TRBJ2-7,CASPRTSGEQYF,TGTGCCAGCCCAAGGACCTCCGGCGAGCAGTACTTC
few,TRBV3-1,13,NA,TRBJ2-7,CASSLGPQDEQYF,TGTGCCAGCAGCCTCGGGCCCCAGGACGAGCAGTACTTC
NA,TRBV4-2,16,TRBD2,TRBJ2-1,CASSQAIAGAYNEQFF,TGTGCCAGCAGCCAAGCGATAGCGGGGGCATACAATGAGCAGTTCTTC
NA,TRBV2,15,TRBD2,TRBJ2-1,CASAGLVDSYNEQFF,TGTGCCAGCGCGGGACTAGTCGACTCCTACAATGAGCAGTTCTTC
NA,TRBV4-1,14,NA,TRBJ1-2,CASSQTTGFYGYTF,TGCGCCAGCAGCCAAACCACAGGTTTCTATGGCTACACCTTC
few,TRBV5-5,17,TRBD2,TRBJ2-1,CASSLASGGPPYNEQFF,TGTGCCAGCAGCTTGGCCAGCGGGGGTCCCCCCTACAATGAGCAGTTCTTC
few,TRBV10-3,13,NA,TRBJ1-4,CAIGPGQGEKLFF,TGTGCCATAGGACCGGGCCAAGGTGAAAAACTGTTTTTT
NA,TRBV6-5,16,TRBD2,TRBJ2-2,CASSLLAGANTGELFF,TGTGCCAGCAGTTTGCTAGCGGGGGCCAACACCGGGGAGCTGTTTTTT
NA,TRBV20-1,16,NA,TRBJ2-3,CSASAHTLLSTDTQYF,TGCAGTGCTAGTGCTCATACGTTGCTTAGCACAGATACGCAGTATTTT
NA,TRBV11-2,16,NA,TRBJ2-1,CASSLLGGQTFNEQFF,TGTGCCAGCAGCTTACTGGGGGGGCAGACCTTTAATGAGCAGTTCTTC
NA,TRBV5-1,15,NA,TRBJ1-2,CASSSTRDITPDYTF,TGCGCCAGCAGCTCTACCCGGGACATAACTCCTGACTACACCTTC
NA,TRBV7-9,15,NA,TRBJ2-5,CASSLRLEGGETQYF,TGTGCCAGCAGCTTACGGTTGGAGGGCGGGGAGACCCAGTACTTC
NA,TRBV7-9,17,NA,TRBJ1-2,CASSSPGQGLANYGYTF,TGTGCCAGCAGCTCCCCGGGACAAGGACTAGCTAACTATGGCTACACCTTC
NA,TRBV12-3/TRBV12-4,15,NA,TRBJ1-5,CASSSPGPKKGPQHF,TGTGCCAGCAGTTCCCCAGGGCCAAAGAAAGGGCCCCAGCATTTT
few,TRBV11-2,14,NA,TRBJ2-5,CASSLGVNQETQYF,TGTGCCAGCAGCCTCGGGGTTAACCAAGAGACCCAGTACTTC
few,TRBV4-1,15,NA,TRBJ2-7,CASSQDGGTSYEQYF,TGCGCCAGCAGCCAAGACGGCGGGACATCCTACGAGCAGTACTTC